A single sample is the source of the 27 T cell receptor beta chains below, sequenced in a study of T cell responses to AZD1222 COVID-19 vaccine. Only in-frame clones appear in the TCRdb table, and some are missing; sequencing was by immunoSEQ multiplex PCR. The sample carries about 190,000 clones, approximately 90% recorded once. The sample was peripheral blood, taken on day 0 of AZD1222 vaccination. The receptors were sampled from an adult in good health.

The genes are TRBV5-4 and TRBJ2-1, with 8 nucleotides matching TRBD2. This CDR3 is 14 amino acids long. CDR1 and CDR2 from the germline V gene are SGHNT and YYREEE (reference sequence). V shed 5 bases and J 5 bases; nucleotides not matched to a gene: 6. The CDR3 DNA sequence: TGTGCCAGCAGGGGGCGGGAGGAGAACAATGAGCAGTTCTTC. This translates into CASRGREENNEQFF.

CDR3 sequence reads: CASSYFGVSGNTIYF. CDR3 in DNA: TGTGCCAGCAGTTACTTTGGGGTCTCTGGAAACACCATATATTTT. The gene calls are TRBV6-2 or TRBV6-3 and TRBJ1-3; D gene unclear. Germline lookup yields CDR1 MNHEY and CDR2 SVGEGT. The CDR3 is 15 amino acids. Between the trimmed V and J ends, which lost 1 base and 0 bases, there was a span of 7 bases.

V gene TRBV5-6 combines with J gene TRBJ1-1, with D possibly TRBD1 on 5 matching bases. Germline V gene lookup returns CDR1 SGHDT and CDR2 YYEEEE. CDR3 length: 18 amino acids. V lost 4 bases and J lost 4, with 26 bases in between. For the CDR3, the DNA is TGTGCCAGCAGCACCAGTCGCGGCCGGGGGATTGGCGGCACTGAAGCTTTCTTT. Translation: CASSTSRGRGIGGTEAFF. Complete variable domain (other parts from reference TRBV5-6 and TRBJ1-1): DAGVTQSPTHLIKTRGQQVTLRCSPKSGHDTVSWYQQALGQGPQFIFQYYEEEERQRGNFPDRFSGHQFPNYSSELNVNALLLGDSALYLCASSTSRGRGIGGTEAFFGQGTRLTVV.

The CDR3 sequence: CASSSHPGQGNYGYTF. Written as DNA, the CDR3 is TGTGCCAGCAGTTCCCATCCGGGACAGGGTAACTATGGCTACACCTTC. The chain carries TRBV27 and TRBJ1-2, with 9 bases matching TRBD1. CDR1 MNHEY and CDR2 SMNVEV come from the germline V gene (reference sequence). The V segment lost 4 bases and the J segment 1 base; nucleotides outside the gene matches: 7. This CDR3 contains 16 residues.

V and J are TRBV2 and TRBJ1-4; tentative D call: TRBD1 (6 bases). Germline V gene data show CDR1 as SNHLY and CDR2 as FYNNEI. The V end was cut by 8 bases, the J end by 9 bases, with 19 bases between. This CDR3 contains 14 residues. In DNA form, the CDR3 reads TGTGCCAGCTCCACCCAGGGGAGAAGACAAAAACTGTTTTTT. This gives the protein CASSTQGRRQKLFF.

Here the CDR3 reads CASSLALGNGYTF. The CDR3 bases are TGTGCCAGCAGCTTAGCCCTAGGGAACGGCTACACCTTC. V gene TRBV7-9 combines with J gene TRBJ1-2; no reliable D call. From germline, CDR1 is SEHNR and CDR2 FQNEAQ (reference sequence). V shed 0 bases and J shed 8 bases, with 10 bases lying between them. This CDR3 region has 13 residues. Full variable domain (rest looked up from reference TRBV7-9 and TRBJ1-2): DTGVSQNPRHKITKRGQNVTFRCDPISEHNRLYWYRQTLGQGPEFLTYFQNEAQLEKSRLLSDRFSAERPKGSFSTLEIQRTEQGDSAMYLCASSLALGNGYTFGSGTRLTVV.

This CDR3 is CASINAGVGTDTQYF. CDR3 DNA: TGTGCCAGCATTAACGCGGGGGTGGGCACAGATACGCAGTATTTT. V and J are TRBV6-1 and TRBJ2-3, with 7 bases fitting TRBD2. The trim removed 7 bases at V and 1 base at J, leaving 8 bases unmatched. The CDR3 loop spans 15 amino acids. The germline V gene encodes CDR1 MNHNS and CDR2 SASEGT.

V and J are TRBV7-6 and TRBJ2-7, with D unclear. The CDR3 sequence is 15 residues long. Germline CDR1 reads SGHVS; CDR2 reads FNYEAQ. The germline V and J ends were trimmed by 5 bases and 4 bases, with 18 bases remaining between them. The CDR3 here is CASSDGPNQLYEQYF. CDR3 in DNA: TGTGCCAGCAGCGACGGACCCAACCAGCTTTACGAGCAGTACTTC.

The chain recombines TRBV18 with TRBJ2-2, with unresolved D. CDR1 and CDR2 from the germline V gene are KGHSH and LQKENI. V was trimmed by 6 bases and J by 6 bases, leaving 11 bases between them. The CDR3 covers 13 residues. The CDR3 loop is CASSLGVAGELFF. The CDR3 nucleotides read TGTGCCAGCTCCCTGGGCGTGGCCGGGGAGCTGTTTTTT.

The chain employs TRBV19 and TRBJ2-2; TRBD2 might be the D (6 bases). Per germline, CDR1 LNHDA and CDR2 SQIVND (reference sequence). The CDR3 consists of 15 residues. The V and J ends lost 7 bases and 0 bases respectively, with 12 bases between them. The CDR3 nucleotides are TGTGCCAGTATGGCGGGGTCCTCGAACACCGGGGAGCTGTTTTTT. This codes for CASMAGSSNTGELFF. Full variable domain (missing parts from reference TRBV19 and TRBJ2-2): DGGITQSPKYLFRKEGQNVTLSCEQNLNHDAMYWYRQDPGQGLRLIYYSQIVNDFQKGDIAEGYSVSREKKESFPLTVTSAQKNPTAFYLCASMAGSSNTGELFFGEGSRLTVL.

The V and J genes are TRBV11-2 and TRBJ2-1; TRBD1 is a possible D gene (7 bases). CDR3 length equals 16 residues. CDR1 and CDR2 from the germline V gene are SGHAT and FQNNGV. V lost 4 bases and J 0 bases, leaving 13 bases between the germline ends. The CDR3 here is CASSSGGLSSYNEQFF. CDR3 nucleotide sequence: TGTGCCAGCAGCTCAGGGGGGCTGAGCTCCTACAATGAGCAGTTCTTC.

The V gene is TRBV9, the J gene TRBJ2-3; no firm D call. The CDR3 spans 12 residues. CDR1 and CDR2 (germline): SGDLS, YYNGEE. Trimming pared 4 bases from V and 6 bases from J, leaving 9 bases between. The CDR3 protein is CASSLYTDTQYF. The CDR3 region has the DNA TGTGCCAGCAGCCTGTACACGGATACGCAGTATTTT.

The J gene is TRBJ2-7, the V gene TRBV5-4; D unclear. Trimming took off 3 bases at V and 3 bases at J, with 4 bases between the two ends. The CDR3 is 11 residues long. In germline, CDR1 is SGHNT, CDR2 YYREEE (reference sequence). The CDR3 sequence is CASSWGYEQYF. The CDR3 nucleotides read TGTGCCAGCAGCTGGGGCTACGAGCAGTACTTC.

The chain employs TRBV7-2 and TRBJ1-2, with a weak D call TRBD1 (6 bases). The V end lost 6 bases, the J end lost 6 bases, and 14 bases lay between the germline ends. The length of the CDR3 is 13 residues. Germline values: CDR1 SGHTA, CDR2 FQGNSA. The CDR3 loop reads CASSPTGFNGYTF. The CDR3 DNA sequence: TGTGCCAGCAGTCCGACAGGTTTTAATGGCTACACCTTC.

The rearrangement joins TRBV5-1 to TRBJ2-5; 9 bases align to TRBD1. This CDR3 has 14 amino acids. V trimming: 3 bases; J trimming: 9 bases; junction bases outside the gene matches: 9. Germline CDR1 reads SGHRS; CDR2 reads YFSETQ. The CDR3 region is CASSWGTGQDPQYF. DNA of the CDR3: TGCGCCAGCAGCTGGGGGACAGGGCAGGATCCCCAGTACTTC. Full variable domain (outside the CDR3, taken from reference TRBV5-1 and TRBJ2-5): KAGVTQTPRYLIKTRGQQVTLSCSPISGHRSVSWYQQTPGQGLQFLFEYFSETQRNKGNFPGRFSGRQFSNSRSEMNVSTLELGDSALYLCASSWGTGQDPQYFGPGTRLLVL.

CDR3 loop: CASSLGTSGRTLDTQYF. CDR3 nucleotide sequence: TGCGCCAGCAGCTTGGGGACTAGCGGGAGGACGTTAGATACGCAGTATTTT. The chain employs TRBV5-1 and TRBJ2-3; 14 nucleotides agree with TRBD2. Germline V gene data show CDR1 as SGHRS and CDR2 as YFSETQ. This CDR3 has 17 amino acids. V was pared by 0 bases and J by 5 bases, with 5 bases of the junction left unmatched.

This clone has only one observation. The chain couples TRBV6-2 or TRBV6-3 to TRBJ2-3; D unresolved. CDR1 MNHEY and CDR2 SVGEGT come from the germline V gene. The CDR3 spans 17 residues. Trimming removed 2 bases from V and 1 base from J, with 16 bases in between. CDR3 in DNA: TGTGCCAGCAGTTACCCGAGGACGGGTCGGGGCACAGATACGCAGTATTTT. It translates to CASSYPRTGRGTDTQYF.

The chain uses TRBV23-1 and TRBJ1-5; 9 bases map to TRBD1. TRBV23-1 is reported as an ORF; its role is uncertain. Germline trimming cut 6 bases from V and 4 bases from J; bases unmatched to any gene: 10. The CDR3 runs 16 residues. The CDR3, as DNA: TGCGCCAGCAGACACAGGGGGCGCGTTGGTAATCAGCCCCAGCATTTT. Protein sequence: CASRHRGRVGNQPQHF.

Here the CDR3 DNA reads TGTGCCAGCAGTGAGGGACTAGCTTTGGGTACGCAGTATTTT. This sequence encodes CASSEGLALGTQYF. The gene calls are TRBV6-2 or TRBV6-3 and TRBJ2-3; TRBD2 matches at 9 bases. Germline CDR1 and CDR2: MNHEY and SVGEGT. V shed 5 bases and J 8 bases; nucleotides not matched to a gene: 8. The CDR3 extends over 14 amino acids.

The rearrangement uses TRBV6-2 or TRBV6-3 and TRBJ1-1; perhaps TRBD1 as D (5 bases). The CDR3 contains 15 residues. CDR1 MNHEY and CDR2 SVGEGT come from the germline V gene. The V end lost 2 bases, the J end lost 4 bases, and 14 bases lay between the germline ends. DNA for the CDR3: TGTGCCAGCAGTTACGGCAGCGGGACGGGCACTGAAGCTTTCTTT. Translating it yields CASSYGSGTGTEAFF.

The chain links TRBV7-8 to TRBJ1-1, with TRBD1 matching over 9 bases. Germline CDR1 is SGHVS and CDR2 is FQNEAQ. CDR3 length: 16 residues. After removal of 2 bases from V and 5 bases from J, the junction contained 9 bases not matched to a gene. The CDR3 DNA sequence: TGTGCCAGCAGCTTATCCCCGACAGGGGGGGGGACTGAAGCTTTCTTT. This codes for CASSLSPTGGGTEAFF.

The rearrangement joins TRBV10-3 to TRBJ2-1; no definite D call. From germline, CDR1 is ENHRY and CDR2 SYGVKD. The CDR3 totals 15 residues. V lost 0 bases to trimming and J lost 4 bases, with 10 bases between them. The CDR3 coding sequence is TGTGCCATCAGTGAGTCAAAGAGCGTGTACAATGAGCAGTTCTTC. This gives the protein CAISESKSVYNEQFF.

CDR3 nucleotide sequence: TGTGCCAGCAGCTTGGGGGGAGTCTCCTACGAGCAGTACTTC. Its protein product is CASSLGGVSYEQYF. V and J are TRBV5-5 and TRBJ2-7, with D possibly being TRBD2 (5 bases). Germline CDR1 is SGHKS and CDR2 is YYEKEE (reference sequence). CDR3 length: 14 residues. Deletions cut 0 bases from V and 0 bases from J, with 7 bases between.

The chain has TRBV19 and TRBJ1-2; D not resolved. V was pared by 7 bases and J by 2 bases, with 14 bases between. Germline V CDR1 and CDR2: LNHDA, SQIVND (reference sequence). The CDR3 is made up of 14 amino acids. The CDR3 sequence: CASNYEESNYGYTF. As DNA, the CDR3 is TGTGCCAGTAACTACGAGGAGTCGAACTATGGCTACACCTTC. Based on the CDR3 plus reference TRBV19 and TRBJ1-2, the full variable domain is DGGITQSPKYLFRKEGQNVTLSCEQNLNHDAMYWYRQDPGQGLRLIYYSQIVNDFQKGDIAEGYSVSREKKESFPLTVTSAQKNPTAFYLCASNYEESNYGYTFGSGTRLTVV.

J is TRBJ2-1 and V is TRBV7-2; TRBD2 might be the D (6 bases). Trimming removed 3 bases from V and 7 bases from J, with 10 bases in between. Per the germline V gene, CDR1 is SGHTA and CDR2 is FQGNSA. The CDR3 has 13 amino acids. The CDR3 bases are TGTGCCAGCAGCTTGGACTATGGGAATGAGCAGTTCTTC. It translates to CASSLDYGNEQFF.

V gene TRBV19 combines with J gene TRBJ1-4; TRBD1 matches 8 bases. This CDR3 has 14 residues. Germline trimming cut 8 bases from V and 0 bases from J; bases unmatched to any gene: 2. Per germline, CDR1 LNHDA and CDR2 SQIVND (reference sequence). The CDR3 nucleotides read TGTGCCAGTGACAGGGGAGCAACTAATGAAAAACTGTTTTTT. It is translated as CASDRGATNEKLFF.

The chain couples TRBV2 to TRBJ1-5; D gene unclear. This CDR3 has 14 residues. CDR1 and CDR2 (germline): SNHLY, FYNNEI. V shed 5 bases and J shed 1 base, with 9 bases lying between them. In DNA, the CDR3 is TGTGCCAGCAGTTTCGGGGAGAGCAATCAGCCCCAGCATTTT. This translates into CASSFGESNQPQHF.